This TCR beta chain derives from a study of regulatory T cells in long-lasting Graves disease. Study-level findings and limits: Persistent disease exhibited a predilection for TRBV28, TRBJ1-2 and TRBJ2-5.

This clonotype was picked up many times. Its specificity is unknown. Described time point: newly diagnosed GD, antithyroid drugs for less than 3 months. PBMC RNA served as the TCR library source. The authors built TCR beta libraries using iRepertoire HTBI primers and Arm-PCR of CDR3 regions. TCRdb independently ran MiXCR on the multiplex PCR reads; one entry per CDR3 protein. The sample lists 200,000 to 250,000 distinct CDR3 sequences; approximately 18% were seen once. Germline lookup yields CDR1 KGHSH and CDR2 LQKENI. This CDR3 has 13 amino acids. Trimming took off 8 bases at V and 3 bases at J, with 13 bases between the two ends. Separately, the same data were catalogued under a study of T cells in Graves' hyperthyroidism and ophthalmopathy.

This chain uses TRBV18 with TRBJ1-1; weak D call: TRBD1 (6 bases). The origin of this receptor is a woman in her twenties or thirties with Graves disease. The sequencing used peripheral blood mononuclear cells (PBMCs), collected at new diagnosis, from a patient treated with antithyroid drugs. CDR3 nucleotide sequence: TGTGCCAGCAGTCGGAGGGGGGACACTGAAGCTTTCTTT. Amino acids: CASSRRGDTEAFF.